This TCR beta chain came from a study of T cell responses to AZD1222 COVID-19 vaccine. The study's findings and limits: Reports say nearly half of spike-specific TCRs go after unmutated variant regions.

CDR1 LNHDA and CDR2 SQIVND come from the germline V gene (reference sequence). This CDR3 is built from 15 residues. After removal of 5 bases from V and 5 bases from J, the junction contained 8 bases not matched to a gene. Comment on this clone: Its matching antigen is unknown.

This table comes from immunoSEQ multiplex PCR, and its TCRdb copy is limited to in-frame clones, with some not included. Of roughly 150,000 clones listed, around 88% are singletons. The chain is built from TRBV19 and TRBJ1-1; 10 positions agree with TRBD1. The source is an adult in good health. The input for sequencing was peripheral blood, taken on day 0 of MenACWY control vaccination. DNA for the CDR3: TGTGCCAGTAGTCCTTTAGGGACAGGGGATACTGAAGCTTTCTTT. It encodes CASSPLGTGDTEAFF.